This record looks at one T cell receptor beta chain sequence and its context. The source of the sample is a study of OX40 agonist ivuxolimab in advanced cancers. Across the study: In this trial design, patients received ivuxolimab intravenously at 0.01 to 10 mg/kg every 2 weeks.

With autoimmune disease history or systemic immunosuppression, patients were excluded. The investigators sampled blood at baseline, at cycle 4 day 1, and at cycle 7 day 1. Assay: immunoSEQ multiplex PCR; the TCRdb copy retains only in-frame clones and omits some. Of tens of thousands of clones listed, roughly 89% are singletons. The CDR3 is 13 residues long. V was pared by 1 base and J by 12 bases, with 13 bases between. The V gene's germline CDR1 is SEHNR and CDR2 FQNEAQ (reference sequence). This chain links TRBV7-9 with TRBJ2-1, with D uncertain. Sequencing was performed on CD4+ or CD8+ T cells sorted from blood, taken in a trial of the OX40 agonist ivuxolimab. This TCR came from an adult with an advanced solid tumor such as melanoma, head and neck, liver or kidney cancer. The CDR3 DNA sequence: TGTGCCAGCAGCTTAGTATCTGTGGGTAGGCAGTTCTTC. Its translation is CASSLVSVGRQFF.